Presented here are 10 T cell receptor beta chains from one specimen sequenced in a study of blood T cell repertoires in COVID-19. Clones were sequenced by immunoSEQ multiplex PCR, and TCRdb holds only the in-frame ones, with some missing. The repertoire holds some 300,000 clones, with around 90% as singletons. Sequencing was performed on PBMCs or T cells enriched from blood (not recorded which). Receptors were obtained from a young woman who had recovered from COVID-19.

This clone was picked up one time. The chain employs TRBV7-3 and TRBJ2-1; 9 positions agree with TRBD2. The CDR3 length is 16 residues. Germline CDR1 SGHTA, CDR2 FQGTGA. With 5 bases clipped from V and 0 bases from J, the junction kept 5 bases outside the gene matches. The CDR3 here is CASSRLAESSYNEQFF. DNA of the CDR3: TGTGCCAGCAGCCGACTAGCGGAGAGCTCCTACAATGAGCAGTTCTTC.

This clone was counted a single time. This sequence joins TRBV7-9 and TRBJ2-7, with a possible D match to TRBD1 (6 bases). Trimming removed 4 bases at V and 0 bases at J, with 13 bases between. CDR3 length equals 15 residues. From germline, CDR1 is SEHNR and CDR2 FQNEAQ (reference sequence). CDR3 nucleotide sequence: TGTGCCAGCAGCTCTCCCGACAGGAGCTCCTACGAGCAGTACTTC. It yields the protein CASSSPDRSSYEQYF. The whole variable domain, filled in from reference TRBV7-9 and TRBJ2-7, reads DTGVSQNPRHKITKRGQNVTFRCDPISEHNRLYWYRQTLGQGPEFLTYFQNEAQLEKSRLLSDRFSAERPKGSFSTLEIQRTEQGDSAMYLCASSSPDRSSYEQYFGPGTRLTVT.

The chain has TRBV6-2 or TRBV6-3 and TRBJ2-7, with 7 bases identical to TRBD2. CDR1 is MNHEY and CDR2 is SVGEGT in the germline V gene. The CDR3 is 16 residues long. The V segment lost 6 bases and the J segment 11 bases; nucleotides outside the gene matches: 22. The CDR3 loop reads CASSFPRGLRLIGEYF. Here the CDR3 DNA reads TGTGCCAGCAGCTTCCCTAGGGGACTACGACTAATCGGGGAGTACTTC.

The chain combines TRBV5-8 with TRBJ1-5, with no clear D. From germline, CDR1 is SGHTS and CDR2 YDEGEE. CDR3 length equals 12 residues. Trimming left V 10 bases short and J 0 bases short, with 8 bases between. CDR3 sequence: CAGEHSNQPQHF. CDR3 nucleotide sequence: TGTGCCGGAGAACATAGCAATCAGCCCCAGCATTTT.

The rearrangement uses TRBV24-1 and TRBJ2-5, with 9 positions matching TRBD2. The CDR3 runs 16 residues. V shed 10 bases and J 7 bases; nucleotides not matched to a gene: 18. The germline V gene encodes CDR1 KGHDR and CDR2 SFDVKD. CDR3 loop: CATARSVGGGEGTQYF. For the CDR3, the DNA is TGTGCCACTGCCCGCTCGGTGGGCGGGGGGGAAGGGACCCAGTACTTC.

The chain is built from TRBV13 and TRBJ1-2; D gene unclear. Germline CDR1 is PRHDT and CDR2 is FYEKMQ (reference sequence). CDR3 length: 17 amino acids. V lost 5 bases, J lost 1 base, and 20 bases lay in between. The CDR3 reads CASSARRRGLNNYGYTF. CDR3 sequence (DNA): TGTGCCAGCAGCGCCCGGAGGAGAGGGCTAAATAACTATGGCTACACCTTC.

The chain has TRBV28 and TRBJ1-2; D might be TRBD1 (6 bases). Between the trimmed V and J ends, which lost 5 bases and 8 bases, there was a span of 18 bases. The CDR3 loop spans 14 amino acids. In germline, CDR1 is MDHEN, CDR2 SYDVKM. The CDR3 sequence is CASSALGGAEGYTF. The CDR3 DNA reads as TGTGCCAGCAGTGCCCTTGGGGGGGCTGAGGGCTACACCTTC.

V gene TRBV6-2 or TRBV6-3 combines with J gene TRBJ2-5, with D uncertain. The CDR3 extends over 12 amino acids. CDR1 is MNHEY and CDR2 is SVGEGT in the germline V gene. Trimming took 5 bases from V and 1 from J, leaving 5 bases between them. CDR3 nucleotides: TGTGCCAGCAGTCCCCTCCAAGAGACCCAGTACTTC. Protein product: CASSPLQETQYF.

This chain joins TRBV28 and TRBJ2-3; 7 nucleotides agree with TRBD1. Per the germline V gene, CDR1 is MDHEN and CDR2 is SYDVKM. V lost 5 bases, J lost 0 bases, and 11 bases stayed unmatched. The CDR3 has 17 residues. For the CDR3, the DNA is TGTGCCAGCAGTCCGTCGTCGACAGGGAGTAGCACAGATACGCAGTATTTT. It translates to CASSPSSTGSSTDTQYF.

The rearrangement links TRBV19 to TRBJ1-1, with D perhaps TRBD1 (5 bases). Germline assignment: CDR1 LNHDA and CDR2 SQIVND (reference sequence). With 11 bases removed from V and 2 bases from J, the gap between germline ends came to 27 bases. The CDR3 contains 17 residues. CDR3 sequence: CAAYPTFRVSLNTEAFF. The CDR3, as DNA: TGTGCCGCGTACCCGACTTTCAGGGTTTCCCTTAACACTGAAGCTTTCTTT.